The rows below give T cell receptor beta chains drawn from one sample of a study of blood T cells in healthy people across ages. TCRdb used MiXCR to reprocess the 5' RACE reads, holding one entry per CDR3 protein. In the table there are about 1.6 million distinct CDR3 sequences, 34% of which are singletons. What was sequenced was blood. These receptors were taken from a woman in her twenties or thirties in good health. The CDR3 runs from the conserved cysteine through the conserved F or W. A D gene is named only where the DNA matches it firmly. Size is stated for part of the rows, as once, few or many counts, or as a class when the clone is expanded.

d_gene,abundance,j_gene,v_gene,CDR3nt,CDR3aa
TRBD2,few,TRBJ2-1,TRBV20-1,TGCAGTGCTGATACTAGCGGGAGTTTCTATGAGCAGTTCTTC,CSADTSGSFYEQFF
-,-,TRBJ2-1,TRBV20-1,TGCAGTGCTCAAAGGCTGGGCAATGAGCAGTTCTTC,CSAQRLGNEQFF
TRBD2,-,TRBJ2-3,TRBV6-5,TGTGCCAGCAGTTACCTCTTCGCGGGGGGACCAGATACGCAGTATTTT,CASSYLFAGGPDTQYF
TRBD1,-,TRBJ2-7,TRBV7-9,TGTGCCAGCAGCTTTTCCGGGACAGGGGTTTCCTACGAGCAGTACTTC,CASSFSGTGVSYEQYF
-,few,TRBJ2-7,TRBV29-1,TGCAGCTCCTTACAGTACCCGGGGTACGAGCAGTACTTC,CSSLQYPGYEQYF
-,once,TRBJ1-1,TRBV12-3/TRBV12-4,TGTGCCAGCAGACCGACAGCCGCGAACACTGAAGCTTTCTTT,CASRPTAANTEAFF
TRBD2,-,TRBJ2-7,TRBV20-1,TGCAGTGCTAGATTGATAGCGGGGCCATACGAGCAGTACTTC,CSARLIAGPYEQYF
-,-,TRBJ1-1,TRBV5-1,TGCGCCAGCAGCTTGGTTCGGAATAACCTCTTGGTTGAAGCTTTCTTT,CASSLVRNNLLVEAFF
TRBD1,many,TRBJ2-1,TRBV9,TGTGCCAGCAGCGTAGCGGGACAGGGTGTAAATGAGCAGTTCTTC,CASSVAGQGVNEQFF
-,few,TRBJ2-6,TRBV6-5,TGTGCCAGCAGTTACTCGGAATACTCTGGGGCCAACGTCCTGACTTTC,CASSYSEYSGANVLTF
-,-,TRBJ2-7,TRBV3-1,TGTGCCAGCAGCCAAGTTCGGGGGAACGGGCAGTACTTC,CASSQVRGNGQYF
-,many,TRBJ2-7,TRBV5-5,TGTGCCAGCAGCTTTAGCCTCGCCTACGAGCAGTACTTC,CASSFSLAYEQYF
TRBD1,-,TRBJ2-7,TRBV28,TGTGCCAACCGGGACAGCCACTCAAGATTGTACTTC,CANRDSHSRLYF
TRBD1,-,TRBJ1-1,TRBV20-1,TGCAGTGCTAGAGGAGCGGTTCGGCCGGGACAGGGGGCGCGGACTGAAGCTTTCTTT,CSARGAVRPGQGARTEAFF
-,-,TRBJ1-1,TRBV3-1,TGTGCCAGCAGCCATGGGTGGATTACTGAAGCTTTCTTT,CASSHGWITEAFF
-,-,TRBJ2-7,TRBV3-1,TGTGCCAGCAGCCAAGATGCAGTCGCCTACGAGCAGTACTTC,CASSQDAVAYEQYF
-,-,TRBJ1-6,TRBV28,TGTGCCAGCAGTATTGCGGACCATAATTCACCCCTCCACTTT,CASSIADHNSPLHF
-,-,TRBJ1-2,TRBV7-8,TGTGCCAGCAGCTTAGCATACAGTCCCTATGACTACACCTTC,CASSLAYSPYDYTF
-,few,TRBJ1-1,TRBV13,TGTGCCAGCAGCACATTGAGACCGGCTAACACTGAAGCTTTCTTT,CASSTLRPANTEAFF
-,-,TRBJ2-7,TRBV2,TGTGCCAGCAACCTAGGGGGAACCTCCTACGAGCAGTACTTC,CASNLGGTSYEQYF
TRBD1,-,TRBJ1-1,TRBV20-1,TGCAGTGCTAGTGTACGCAGGGGGTCTGGGGACGCTGAAGCTTTCTTT,CSASVRRGSGDAEAFF
TRBD1,few,TRBJ1-5,TRBV12-3/TRBV12-4,TGTGCCAGCAGTTTAGGCCGGGACAGGGTAGGCATGTGGAATCAGCCCCAGCATTTT,CASSLGRDRVGMWNQPQHF
-,-,TRBJ1-6,TRBV21-1,TGTGCCAGCAGCAAAGGCGGGGGATCCTATAATTCACCCCTCCACTTT,CASSKGGGSYNSPLHF
-,-,TRBJ1-2,TRBV6-1,TGTGCCAGCAGTGAAGGGAGTCAGGGTATCGGCTACACCTTC,CASSEGSQGIGYTF
TRBD2,-,TRBJ2-1,TRBV4-2,TGTGCCAGCAGCCATCTTAGCGGGATTGAGCAGTTCTTC,CASSHLSGIEQFF
-,-,TRBJ2-2,TRBV20-1,TGCAGTGCGTCGTTCGGCGGGCCGCTTAACACCGGGGAGCTGTTTTTT,CSASFGGPLNTGELFF
TRBD1,many,TRBJ1-2,TRBV6-7,TGTGCCAGCAGTTACATGGGACAGGGATCCTATGGCTACACCTTC,CASSYMGQGSYGYTF
-,-,TRBJ1-1,TRBV9,TGTACCAGCAGCGTAGCTCCGAACACTGAAGCTTTCTTT,CTSSVAPNTEAFF
TRBD2,few,TRBJ2-3,TRBV27,TGTGCCAGCAGTTTACCCAGCGGGAGCAGCACAGATACGCAGTATTTT,CASSLPSGSSTDTQYF
TRBD1,few,TRBJ2-3,TRBV7-9,TGTGCCAGCAGCCCCGGACAGGGCCGCACAGATACGCAGTATTTT,CASSPGQGRTDTQYF
-,few,TRBJ2-3,TRBV30,TGTGCCTGCCCCGTACGCACAGGCACAGATACGCAGTATTTT,CACPVRTGTDTQYF
-,once,TRBJ2-1,TRBV5-1,TGCGCCAGCAGCTTGGATTTCTCCGGGCCGCGCTCCTACAATGAGCAGTTCTTC,CASSLDFSGPRSYNEQFF
-,few,TRBJ2-7,TRBV20-1,TGCAGTGCAAAAAACCATGAGACGGCATACGAGCAGTACTTC,CSAKNHETAYEQYF
-,few,TRBJ2-5,TRBV12-3/TRBV12-4,TGTGCCAGCAGTTTACGGGGAGAGGGGGAGACCCAGTACTTC,CASSLRGEGETQYF
-,many,TRBJ2-5,TRBV7-9,TGTGCCAGCAGCCCGCCAACAGGGATTGGGCCCCAAGAGACCCAGTACTTC,CASSPPTGIGPQETQYF
TRBD1,-,TRBJ2-3,TRBV5-1,TGCGCCAGCAGCTTCCAATCGGGGACAGGGATGAGGCCCACAGATACGCAGTATTTT,CASSFQSGTGMRPTDTQYF
TRBD2,many,TRBJ2-1,TRBV20-1,TGCAGTGCTAGCGGGGCTAGCGGGAGCAACGTGGGCAATGAGCAGTTCTTC,CSASGASGSNVGNEQFF
-,-,TRBJ2-4,TRBV30,TGTGCCTGGAGCGGGGACGGAAACATTCAGTACTTC,CAWSGDGNIQYF
TRBD2,many,TRBJ2-5,TRBV7-9,TGTGCCAGCAGCTTCCTTGCGGGGGGGCTGGAGACCCAGTACTTC,CASSFLAGGLETQYF
TRBD1,-,TRBJ2-5,TRBV20-1,TGCAGTGCTTCAAATTACAGGGGTGGGGAGACCCAGTACTTC,CSASNYRGGETQYF
TRBD2,-,TRBJ2-7,TRBV29-1,TGCAGCGCCCGGCTAGCGGGAGGTTCCTACAATGAGCAGTACTTC,CSARLAGGSYNEQYF
-,few,TRBJ2-7,TRBV27,TGTGCCAGCAGTTTAAGCTATGGTTACGAGCAGTACTTC,CASSLSYGYEQYF
-,few,TRBJ2-3,TRBV20-1,TGCAGTGCCACCCGTGCAGATACGCAGTATTTT,CSATRADTQYF
-,-,TRBJ1-1,TRBV2,TGTGCCAGCACGAGGGAAGGGAGGAGCACTGAAGCTTTCTTT,CASTREGRSTEAFF
-,-,TRBJ2-5,TRBV7-8,TGTGCCAGCAGCTTAGCCGGGACAATCCAAGAGACCCAGTACTTC,CASSLAGTIQETQYF
-,many,TRBJ2-5,TRBV18,TGTGCCAGCTCACCCGGGACCCAAGAGACCCAGTACTTC,CASSPGTQETQYF
TRBD2,-,TRBJ2-7,TRBV12-3/TRBV12-4,TGTGCCACCTCAGGCGGGAGATCAATCTACGAGCAGTACTTC,CATSGGRSIYEQYF
-,-,TRBJ2-7,TRBV10-1,TGCGCCAGCAGGGGTGGCCTCAGGGTATCCTACGAGCAGTACTTC,CASRGGLRVSYEQYF
-,-,TRBJ1-1,TRBV5-1,TGCGCCAGCCAAAAGGGTCCTTTGGACACTGAAGCTTTCTTT,CASQKGPLDTEAFF
-,-,TRBJ2-5,TRBV20-1,TGCAGTGCTCATTTGGGAGAGACCCAGTACTTC,CSAHLGETQYF
-,few,TRBJ1-1,TRBV4-1,TGCGCCAGCAGCCAAGATTTTGGGAGGAAGGGCGCTTTCTTT,CASSQDFGRKGAFF
-,-,TRBJ1-5,TRBV7-9,TGTGCCAGCAGCAACGGACATAATAGCAATCAGCCCCAGCATTTT,CASSNGHNSNQPQHF
-,-,TRBJ1-5,TRBV4-1,TGCGCCAGCAGCCAAGGACAACGGTACGCAGGAATCAATCAGCCCCAGCATTTT,CASSQGQRYAGINQPQHF